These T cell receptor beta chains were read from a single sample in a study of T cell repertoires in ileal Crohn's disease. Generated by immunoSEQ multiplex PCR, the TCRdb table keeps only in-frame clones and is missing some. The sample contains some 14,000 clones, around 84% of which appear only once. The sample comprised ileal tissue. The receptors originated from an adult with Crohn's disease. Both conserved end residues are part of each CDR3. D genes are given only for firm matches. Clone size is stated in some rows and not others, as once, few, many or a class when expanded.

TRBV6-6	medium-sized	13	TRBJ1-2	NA	CASSMDRYYGYTF	TGTGCCAGCAGTATGGACAGATACTATGGCTACACCTTC
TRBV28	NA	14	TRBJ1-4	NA	CASSTRDTGGKLFF	TGTGCCAGCAGTACTCGGGACACGGGGGGAAAACTGTTTTTT
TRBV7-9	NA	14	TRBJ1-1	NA	CASSLGAHGTEAFF	TGTGCCAGCAGCTTAGGGGCGCATGGCACTGAAGCTTTCTTT
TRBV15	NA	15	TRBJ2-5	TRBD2	CATSRLAGGQETQYF	TGTGCCACCAGCAGACTAGCGGGGGGACAAGAGACCCAGTACTTC
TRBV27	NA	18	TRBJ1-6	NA	CASSLDPPGSSYNSPLHF	TGTGCCAGCAGTTTAGACCCCCCTGGGAGCTCCTATAATTCACCCCTCCACTTT
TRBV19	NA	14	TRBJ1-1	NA	CASRPGTRNTEAFF	TGTGCCAGCCGGCCGGGAACACGGAACACTGAAGCTTTCTTT
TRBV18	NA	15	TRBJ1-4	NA	CASSPPRGNGEKLFF	TGTGCCAGCTCACCACCGCGAGGGAATGGGGAAAAACTGTTTTTT
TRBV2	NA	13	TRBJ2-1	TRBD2	CASSERERGTQFF	TGTGCCAGCAGTGAAAGAGAGCGGGGCACGCAGTTCTTC
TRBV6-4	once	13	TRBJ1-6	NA	CASSEARGSPLHF	TGTGCCAGCAGTGAAGCCAGGGGATCACCCCTCCACTTT
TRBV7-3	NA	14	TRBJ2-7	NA	CASSSAGGGYEQYF	TGTGCCAGCAGCTCCGCCGGCGGTGGCTACGAGCAGTACTTC
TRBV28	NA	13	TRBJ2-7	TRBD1	CASRQQGGYEQYF	TGTGCCAGCAGACAACAGGGGGGCTACGAGCAGTACTTC
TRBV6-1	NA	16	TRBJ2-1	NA	CASSELGTSSYNEQFF	TGTGCCAGCAGTGAGTTGGGGACAAGCTCCTACAATGAGCAGTTCTTC
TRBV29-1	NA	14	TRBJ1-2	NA	CSAPSGAVWNGYTF	TGCAGCGCGCCCAGTGGGGCAGTGTGGAATGGCTACACCTTC
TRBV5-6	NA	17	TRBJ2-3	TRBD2	CASSLFVQRGPTDTQYF	TGTGCCAGCAGCTTGTTTGTACAGCGGGGGCCCACAGATACGCAGTATTTT
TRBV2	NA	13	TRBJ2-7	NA	CASSVDREDEQYF	TGTGCCAGCAGTGTAGACAGGGAGGACGAGCAGTACTTC
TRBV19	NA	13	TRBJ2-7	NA	CASTRGDSYEQYF	TGTGCCAGTACCAGGGGCGACTCCTACGAGCAGTACTTC
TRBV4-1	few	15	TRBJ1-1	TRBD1	CASSQDYRGITEAFF	TGCGCCAGCAGCCAGGACTACAGGGGGATCACTGAAGCTTTCTTT
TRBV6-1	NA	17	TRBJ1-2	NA	CASSETVQLLANYGYTF	TGTGCCAGCAGCGAAACAGTCCAGCTTCTCGCTAACTATGGCTACACCTTC